Following are 24 T cell receptor beta chains from one sample sequenced in a study of cytomegalovirus exposure and HLA in healthy donors. The PCR contained 60 Vbeta and 13 Jbeta primers. Data came from immunoSEQ multiplex PCR; TCRdb stores just in-frame clones and leaves some out. This repertoire shows more than 95,000 clones, roughly 70% found once; its top ten account for 3% to 4%. The sample comprised PBMCs. Receptors were obtained from a man aged 25-45 years in good health and CMV-seronegative.

This clone showed up just a few times. The CDR3 spells CASSPESGGAKDTQYF. CDR3 bases: TGCGCCAGCAGCCCCGAGTCGGGGGGGGCCAAAGATACGCAGTATTTT. The chain joins TRBV4-1 to TRBJ2-3; 8 bases line up with TRBD2. Trimming took 4 bases from V and 5 from J; bases not matched to a gene: 11. Germline loops: CDR1 MGHRA, CDR2 YSYEKL. This CDR3 has 16 residues.

This chain uses TRBV6-5 with TRBJ1-5; tentatively, D is TRBD1 (5 bases). The CDR3 is 16 residues long. The germline V and J ends were trimmed by 1 base and 6 bases, with 16 bases remaining between them. Germline V lookup: CDR1 MNHEY, CDR2 SVGAGI. CDR3 sequence: CASSYYGPKQGQPQHF. The CDR3 DNA sequence: TGTGCCAGCAGTTACTACGGGCCAAAGCAGGGTCAGCCCCAGCATTTT.

This clone has just a few counts. The chain uses TRBV7-9 and TRBJ1-4; 8 bases match TRBD1. Germline V lookup: CDR1 SEHNR, CDR2 FQNEAQ (reference sequence). The junction had 5 bases not matched to a gene; V was cut back by 1 base and J by 4 bases. The CDR3 spans 16 residues. For the CDR3, the DNA is TGTGCCAGCAGCTTAGGACAGGGGATGGGTAATGAAAAACTGTTTTTT. It codes for CASSLGQGMGNEKLFF.

This clone was picked up a small number of times. The J gene is TRBJ2-2, the V gene TRBV11-3; D uncertain. The CDR3 contains 13 residues. V shed 0 bases and J shed 6 bases, with 5 bases lying between them. Germline CDR1 is SGHNT and CDR2 is YENEEA. CDR3 sequence reads: CASSLESSGELFF. The DNA for the CDR3 is TGTGCCAGCAGCTTAGAGTCTTCCGGGGAGCTGTTTTTT.

V is TRBV7-9 and J is TRBJ1-2; the D gene is possibly TRBD1 (6 bases). The CDR3 is 15 residues long. Between the trimmed V and J ends, which lost 5 bases and 6 bases, there was a span of 19 bases. Germline V gives CDR1 SEHNR, CDR2 FQNEAQ (reference sequence). CDR3 sequence reads: CASSHESQGHHGYTF. The CDR3 DNA reads TGTGCCAGCAGCCACGAAAGTCAGGGACACCATGGCTACACCTTC.

This sequence joins TRBV7-8 and TRBJ1-1; 8 bases are shared with TRBD1. The ends lost 3 bases at V and 5 bases at J; junction bases unmatched: 11. The CDR3 runs to 16 residues. Germline values: CDR1 SGHVS, CDR2 FQNEAQ. The CDR3 DNA reads as TGTGCCAGCAGCTTCCAAAGGACAGGGCGGGGAACTGAAGCTTTCTTT. This translates into CASSFQRTGRGTEAFF. The whole variable domain, filled in from reference TRBV7-8 and TRBJ1-1, reads GAGVSQSPRYKVAKRGQDVALRCDPISGHVSLFWYQQALGQGPEFLTYFQNEAQLDKSGLPSDRFFAERPEGSVSTLKIQRTQQEDSAVYLCASSFQRTGRGTEAFFGQGTRLTVV.

This clone was found a few times. This rearrangement joins TRBV5-4 to TRBJ1-1; the D gene is possibly TRBD1 (6 bases). Germline V gene sequence: CDR1 SGHNT, CDR2 YYREEE (reference sequence). This CDR3 is built from 13 residues. Deletions cut 0 bases from V and 6 bases from J, with 9 bases between. The CDR3 region has the DNA TGTGCCAGCAGCTTGGACAGGGATGCTGAAGCTTTCTTT. Protein product: CASSLDRDAEAFF.

This chain links TRBV5-6 with TRBJ1-1, with D hard to call. The CDR3 is made up of 14 amino acids. Looked up from germline, CDR1 is SGHDT and CDR2 is YYEEEE. Trimming took off 0 bases at V and 1 base at J, with 7 bases between the two ends. The CDR3 DNA is TGTGCCAGCAGCTTGGGATACAGGAACACTGAAGCTTTCTTT. This translates into CASSLGYRNTEAFF.

The J gene is TRBJ1-6, the V gene TRBV2; possibly TRBD1 for D (6 bases). Germline CDR1 is SNHLY and CDR2 is FYNNEI. This CDR3 spans 16 amino acids. Trimming left V 3 bases short and J 3 bases short, with 12 bases between. The chain's CDR3 is CASSEDSISYNSPLHF. The DNA of the CDR3 is TGTGCCAGCAGTGAGGACAGCATAAGCTATAATTCACCCCTCCACTTT.

This clone appeared a few times. This chain uses TRBV29-1 with TRBJ2-2, with no clear D. This CDR3 comprises 11 residues. V gave up 4 bases and J gave up 4 bases, with 4 bases separating them. Germline loops: CDR1 SQVTM, CDR2 ANQGSEA. The CDR3 protein is CSVAGTGELFF. The CDR3 bases are TGCAGCGTTGCGGGCACCGGGGAGCTGTTTTTT.

The chain couples TRBV4-1 to TRBJ2-3; D is unclear. CDR3 size: 15 residues. CDR1 and CDR2 (germline): MGHRA, YSYEKL. Trimming cost V 0 bases and J 5 bases, with 12 bases left between them. The CDR3 DNA follows: TGCGCCAGCAGCCAAGACCACTCTAATGGAGATACGCAGTATTTT. Translating it yields CASSQDHSNGDTQYF.

This rearrangement joins TRBV9 to TRBJ1-6; D remains unclear. Germline V gives CDR1 SGDLS, CDR2 YYNGEE. Trimming shortened V by 3 bases and J by 12 bases, and 13 bases separated the two germline ends. There are 13 residues in the CDR3. CDR3 DNA sequence: TGTGCCAGCAGCGAGACCGAGGGTTTACCCCTCCACTTT. This translates into CASSETEGLPLHF. The full variable domain, in which reference TRBV9 and TRBJ1-6 provide the parts outside the CDR3, is DSGVTQTPKHLITATGQRVTLRCSPRSGDLSVYWYQQSLDQGLQFLIQYYNGEERAKGNILERFSAQQFPDLHSELNLSSLELGDSALYFCASSETEGLPLHFGNGTRLTVT.

This clone has a handful of counts. The gene calls are TRBV5-1 and TRBJ1-3; 7 bases agree with TRBD1. Germline-derived CDR1 and CDR2 are SGHRS and YFSETQ. CDR3 length equals 14 residues. V lost 4 bases and J lost 4; bases outside the gene matches: 5. The CDR3 here is CASSPGQWGNTIYF. Written as DNA, the CDR3 is TGCGCCAGCAGCCCGGGACAGTGGGGAAACACCATATATTTT. The whole variable domain, remainder taken from reference TRBV5-1 and TRBJ1-3, is KAGVTQTPRYLIKTRGQQVTLSCSPISGHRSVSWYQQTPGQGLQFLFEYFSETQRNKGNFPGRFSGRQFSNSRSEMNVSTLELGDSALYLCASSPGQWGNTIYFGEGSWLTVV.

About this clone itself: At the DNA level, this CDR3 is encoded by other sequences in the same sample as well. V usage is TRBV2 and J usage is TRBJ1-2, with 7 bases that match TRBD1. V lost 1 base, J lost 4 bases, and 0 bases stayed unmatched. There are 13 residues in the CDR3. Germline CDR1 is SNHLY and CDR2 is FYNNEI. The CDR3 bases are TGTGCCAGCAGTGAAGGGACAGGCTATGGCTACACCTTC. It codes for CASSEGTGYGYTF.

The rearrangement joins TRBV28 to TRBJ1-1; 8 nucleotides line up with TRBD1. This CDR3 comprises 14 residues. Per germline, CDR1 MDHEN and CDR2 SYDVKM. V lost 5 bases and J lost 9; bases outside the gene matches: 11. The CDR3 protein is CASSRGQGVGKAFF. The CDR3 DNA sequence: TGTGCCAGCAGTCGAGGACAGGGAGTCGGAAAAGCTTTCTTT.

This clone showed up just a few times. The chain has TRBV10-3 and TRBJ2-7, with D perhaps matching TRBD1 (6 bases). V lost 0 bases to trimming and J lost 5 bases, with 11 bases between them. The CDR3 loop spans 14 amino acids. Per the germline V gene, CDR1 is ENHRY and CDR2 is SYGVKD. The CDR3, as DNA: TGTGCCATCAGTGAGTCCAACCAGGGGAACGAGCAGTACTTC. Its protein is CAISESNQGNEQYF.

The rearrangement links TRBV7-9 to TRBJ2-2; TRBD2 is a possible D gene (6 bases). In germline, CDR1 is SEHNR, CDR2 FQNEAQ (reference sequence). The CDR3 has 16 residues. Trimming took off 6 bases at V and 3 bases at J, with 17 bases between the two ends. Here the CDR3 DNA reads TGTGCCAGCAGTACCCCCGGGGGATGGTACACCGGGGAGCTGTTTTTT. Its protein product is CASSTPGGWYTGELFF. The whole variable domain, remainder taken from reference TRBV7-9 and TRBJ2-2, is DTGVSQNPRHKITKRGQNVTFRCDPISEHNRLYWYRQTLGQGPEFLTYFQNEAQLEKSRLLSDRFSAERPKGSFSTLEIQRTEQGDSAMYLCASSTPGGWYTGELFFGEGSRLTVL.

The genes are TRBV5-1 and TRBJ2-3; D is possibly TRBD2 (5 bases). The CDR3 consists of 13 residues. V lost 4 bases, J lost 0 bases, and 6 bases lay in between. Germline loops: CDR1 SGHRS, CDR2 YFSETQ. DNA of the CDR3: TGCGCCAGCAGCCCGGGGAGCACAGATACGCAGTATTTT. Protein product: CASSPGSTDTQYF.

The J gene is TRBJ1-4, the V gene TRBV6-6, with D possibly TRBD1 on 6 matching bases. V dropped 3 bases and J dropped 7 bases, with 15 bases sitting between them. The CDR3 sequence is 15 residues long. From germline, CDR1 is MNHNY and CDR2 SVGAGI (reference sequence). The CDR3 protein is CASSYLRTEGEKLFF. The CDR3 DNA is TGTGCCAGCAGTTATCTCAGGACAGAGGGTGAAAAACTGTTTTTT.

The J gene is TRBJ2-7, the V gene TRBV5-8; the D gene is possibly TRBD1 (5 bases). V lost 3 bases to trimming and J lost 0 bases, with 10 bases between them. Looked up from germline, CDR1 is SGHTS and CDR2 is YDEGEE. This CDR3 contains 14 residues. CDR3 in amino acids: CASSYPTVSYEQYF. Written as DNA, the CDR3 is TGTGCCAGCAGCTATCCGACAGTCTCCTACGAGCAGTACTTC.

This sequence joins TRBV7-9 and TRBJ2-1; TRBD2 matches at 14 bases. This CDR3 is 17 amino acids long. The ends lost 5 bases at V and 4 bases at J; junction bases unmatched: 7. The germline V gene encodes CDR1 SEHNR and CDR2 FQNEAQ (reference sequence). This CDR3 reads CASSQKGLAGGYNEQFF. CDR3 DNA: TGTGCCAGCAGCCAAAAAGGACTAGCGGGGGGTTACAATGAGCAGTTCTTC.

The CDR3 DNA reads as TGCAGCGTTGAAGATTTTAACCGGGCAGATACGCAGTATTTT. This sequence encodes CSVEDFNRADTQYF. The chain couples TRBV29-1 to TRBJ2-3, with unresolved D. Per the germline V gene, CDR1 is SQVTM and CDR2 is ANQGSEA. The V end was cut by 0 bases, the J end by 4 bases, with 11 bases between. The CDR3 has 14 residues.

This clone has just one count. The chain combines TRBV5-1 with TRBJ1-2; possibly TRBD1 for D (5 bases). CDR1 and CDR2 (germline): SGHRS, YFSETQ. This CDR3 contains 13 residues. V dropped 0 bases and J dropped 6 bases, with 9 bases sitting between them. The CDR3 region has the DNA TGCGCCAGCAGCTTGGAAGGGGAAAATGGCTACACCTTC. This encodes CASSLEGENGYTF.

The chain has TRBV25-1 and TRBJ2-4; 7 bases fit TRBD1. CDR3 length: 12 amino acids. The V and J ends lost 4 bases and 6 bases, in that order; junction bases with no gene match: 0. CDR1 is MGHDK and CDR2 is SYGVNS in the germline V gene. The CDR3 region is CASSGDRNIQYF. CDR3 nucleotides: TGTGCCAGCAGTGGGGACAGAAACATTCAGTACTTC.